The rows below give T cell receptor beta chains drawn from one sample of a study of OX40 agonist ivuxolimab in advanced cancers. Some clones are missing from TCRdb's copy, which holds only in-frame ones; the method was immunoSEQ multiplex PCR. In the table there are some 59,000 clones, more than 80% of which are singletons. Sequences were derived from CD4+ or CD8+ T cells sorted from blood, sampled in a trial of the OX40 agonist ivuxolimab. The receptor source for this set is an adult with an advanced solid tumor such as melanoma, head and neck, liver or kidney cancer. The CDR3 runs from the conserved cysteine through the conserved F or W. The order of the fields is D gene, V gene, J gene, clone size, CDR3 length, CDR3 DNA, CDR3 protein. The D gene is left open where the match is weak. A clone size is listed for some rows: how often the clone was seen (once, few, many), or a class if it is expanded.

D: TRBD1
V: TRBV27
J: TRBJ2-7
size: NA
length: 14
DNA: TGTGCCAGCAGTTTACAAGGACAGGGGGACGAGCAGTACTTC
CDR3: CASSLQGQGDEQYF

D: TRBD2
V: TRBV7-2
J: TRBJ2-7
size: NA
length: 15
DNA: TGTGCCAGCAGCACACCGGGACTAGCGGGGGGGGAGCAGTACTTC
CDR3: CASSTPGLAGGEQYF

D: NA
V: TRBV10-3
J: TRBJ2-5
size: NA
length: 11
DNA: TGTGCCATCAGTGCCTCCGAGACCCAGTACTTC
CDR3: CAISASETQYF

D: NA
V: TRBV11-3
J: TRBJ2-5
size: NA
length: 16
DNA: TGTGCCAGCAGCCCCGGGAGCTCCCCCTCGGGAGAGACCCAGTACTTC
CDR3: CASSPGSSPSGETQYF

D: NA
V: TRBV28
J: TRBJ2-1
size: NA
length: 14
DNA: TGTGCCAGCAGTTTCGGAGGGGTCTACAATGAGCAGTTCTTC
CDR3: CASSFGGVYNEQFF

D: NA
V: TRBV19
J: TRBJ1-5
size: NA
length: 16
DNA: TGTGCCAGTACCCTTTGGGGGGACGTTAGCAATCAGCCCCAGCATTTT
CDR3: CASTLWGDVSNQPQHF

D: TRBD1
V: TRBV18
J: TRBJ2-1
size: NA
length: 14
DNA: TGTGCCAGCTCACCGACAGGGTTCTACAATGAGCAGTTCTTC
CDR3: CASSPTGFYNEQFF

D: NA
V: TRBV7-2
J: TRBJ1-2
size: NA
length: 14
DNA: TGTGCCAGCAGCTTAGAGCGACGGAACTATGGCTACACCTTC
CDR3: CASSLERRNYGYTF

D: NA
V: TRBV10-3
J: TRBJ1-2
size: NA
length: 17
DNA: TGTGCCATCAGTGAGATCTCGGGTATAGGGGGGTGTTCTGGCTACACCTTC
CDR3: CAISEISGIGGCSGYTF

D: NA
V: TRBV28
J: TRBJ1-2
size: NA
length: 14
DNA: TGTGCCAGCAGTTTGATCCAGGCTAACTATGGCTACACCTTC
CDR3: CASSLIQANYGYTF

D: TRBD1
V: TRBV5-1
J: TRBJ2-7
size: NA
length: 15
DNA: TGCGCCAGCAGCGGCGCCGGGACAGAGACCTACGAGCAGTACTTC
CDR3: CASSGAGTETYEQYF

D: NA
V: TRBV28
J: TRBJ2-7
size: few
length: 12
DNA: TGTGCCAGCAACTCCAGGGGGGGTGGGCAGTACTTC
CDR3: CASNSRGGGQYF

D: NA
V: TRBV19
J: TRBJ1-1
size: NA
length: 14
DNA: TGTGCCAGTAGTATGCAGGGGTCGGACACTGAAGCTTTCTTT
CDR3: CASSMQGSDTEAFF

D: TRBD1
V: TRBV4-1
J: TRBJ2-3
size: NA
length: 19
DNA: TGCGCCAGCAGCCAAGTGTTCGGGGACAGGGGGAAAAACACAGATACGCAGTATTTT
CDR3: CASSQVFGDRGKNTDTQYF

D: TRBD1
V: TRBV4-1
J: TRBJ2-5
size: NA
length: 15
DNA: TGCGCCAGCAGCCTCGGACAGGGGGCCTTGGAGACCCAGTACTTC
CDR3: CASSLGQGALETQYF

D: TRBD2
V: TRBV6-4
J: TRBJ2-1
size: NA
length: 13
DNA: TGTGCCAGCAGTTCGGGGACTAGCGGGAGGTTGTTCTTC
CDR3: CASSSGTSGRLFF

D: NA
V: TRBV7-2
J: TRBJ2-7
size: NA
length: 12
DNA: TGTGCCAGCAGCTTACGAGGGCTCGAGCAGTACTTC
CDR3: CASSLRGLEQYF

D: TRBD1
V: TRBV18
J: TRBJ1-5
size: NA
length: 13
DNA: TGTGCCAGCGCCCGGGACAGGGATCAGCCCCAGCATTTT
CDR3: CASARDRDQPQHF

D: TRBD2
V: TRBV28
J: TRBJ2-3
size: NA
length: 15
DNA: TGTGCCAGCAGCCCCCGGCGGGAGGGCACAGATACGCAGTATTTT
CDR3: CASSPRREGTDTQYF

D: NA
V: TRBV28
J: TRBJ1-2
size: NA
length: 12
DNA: TGTGCCAGTACACAGGGTGTCTATGGCTACACCTTC
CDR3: CASTQGVYGYTF

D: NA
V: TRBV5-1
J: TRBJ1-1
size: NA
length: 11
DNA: TGCGCCAGCAGCACAGGAGTTGAAGCTTTCTTT
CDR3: CASSTGVEAFF

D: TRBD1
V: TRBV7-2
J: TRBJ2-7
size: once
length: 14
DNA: TGTGCCAGCAGCTTAAAAGGGACAGGGCACGAGCAGTACTTC
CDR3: CASSLKGTGHEQYF

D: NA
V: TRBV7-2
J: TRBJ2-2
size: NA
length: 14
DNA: TGTGCCAGCAGCTTACTCGGGAACACCGGGGAGCTGTTTTTT
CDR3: CASSLLGNTGELFF

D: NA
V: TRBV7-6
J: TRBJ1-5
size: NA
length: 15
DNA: TGTGCCAGCAGCTTAGCGGGAGTGGGCAATCAGCCCCAGCATTTT
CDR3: CASSLAGVGNQPQHF

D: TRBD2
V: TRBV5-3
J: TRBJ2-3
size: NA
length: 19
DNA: TGTGCCAGAAGCTTGTTTATTTTCCGGATAGCGGGAGTCAGGGATACGCAGTATTTT
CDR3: CARSLFIFRIAGVRDTQYF

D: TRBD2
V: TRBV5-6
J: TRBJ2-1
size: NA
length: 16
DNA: TGTGCCAGCAGCGAGATGACGGGACTAGGGAGTAATGAGCAGTTCTTC
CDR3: CASSEMTGLGSNEQFF

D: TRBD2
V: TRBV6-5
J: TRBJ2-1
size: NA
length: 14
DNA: TGTGCCAGCAGAGAGCGGGAACCCTGGAATGAGCAGTTCTTC
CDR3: CASREREPWNEQFF

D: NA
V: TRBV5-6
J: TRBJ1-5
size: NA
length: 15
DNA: TGTGCCAGCAGCTTAGGGCAGTATAGCAATCAGCCCCAGCATTTT
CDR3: CASSLGQYSNQPQHF

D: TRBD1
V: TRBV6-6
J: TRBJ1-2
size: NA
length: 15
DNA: TGTGCCAGCGGCTCAGGGACCGGAGGGGGCTCTGGCTACACCTTC
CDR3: CASGSGTGGGSGYTF

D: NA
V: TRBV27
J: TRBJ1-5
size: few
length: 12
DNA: TGTGCCAGCAGCTATACCAACGGGCCCCAGCATTTT
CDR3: CASSYTNGPQHF

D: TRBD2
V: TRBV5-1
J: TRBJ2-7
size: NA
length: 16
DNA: TGCGCCAGCAGCGAAAACCCGGGACTAGCGGGAGACGAGCAGTACTTC
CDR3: CASSENPGLAGDEQYF

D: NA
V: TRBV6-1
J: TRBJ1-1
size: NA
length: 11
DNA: TGTGCCAGTAGTGTTATACCTTTGGCTTTCTTT
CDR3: CASSVIPLAFF

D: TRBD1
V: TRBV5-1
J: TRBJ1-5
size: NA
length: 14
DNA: TGCGCCAGCAGTCCCGGGACAGGTAATCAGCCCCAGCATTTT
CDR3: CASSPGTGNQPQHF

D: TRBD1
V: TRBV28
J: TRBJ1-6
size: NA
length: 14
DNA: TGTGCCAGCAGTTTGGGACAGGCGGGCTCACCCCTCCACTTT
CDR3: CASSLGQAGSPLHF

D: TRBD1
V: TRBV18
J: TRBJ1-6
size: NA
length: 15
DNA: TGTGCCAGCTCACTCGGGACAGGGAATAATTCACCCCTCCACTTT
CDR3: CASSLGTGNNSPLHF

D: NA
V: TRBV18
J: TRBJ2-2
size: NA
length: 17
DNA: TGTGCCAGCTCACCACTAGACTCAAATAGGGGCACCGGGGAGCTGTTTTTT
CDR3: CASSPLDSNRGTGELFF

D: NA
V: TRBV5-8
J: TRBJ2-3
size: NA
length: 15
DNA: TGTGCCAGCAGCTTGAAGGATCGGGTGGTAGGTGCGCAGTATTTT
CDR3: CASSLKDRVVGAQYF

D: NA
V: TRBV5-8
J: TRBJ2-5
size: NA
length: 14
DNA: TGTGCCAGCAGCAGTTGGGCCTCCTTAGAGACCCAGTACTTC
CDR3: CASSSWASLETQYF

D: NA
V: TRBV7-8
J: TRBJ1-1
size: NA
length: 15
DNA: TGTGCCAGCAGCTTACTCCCAGGGGCGAACACTGAAGCTTTCTTT
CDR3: CASSLLPGANTEAFF

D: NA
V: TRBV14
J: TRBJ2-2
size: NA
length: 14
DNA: TGTGCCAGCCGGACCGCAGTAGCTGGCGGGGAGCTGTTTTTT
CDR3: CASRTAVAGGELFF

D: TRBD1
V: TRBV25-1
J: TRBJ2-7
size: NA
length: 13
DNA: TGTGCCAGCGGATCGAGGGGGCCCTACGAGCAGTACTTC
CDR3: CASGSRGPYEQYF

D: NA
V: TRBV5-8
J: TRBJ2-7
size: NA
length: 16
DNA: TGTGCCAGCAGCTTGGCCCCCAGCGGAGTCCCCTACGAGCAGTACTTC
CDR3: CASSLAPSGVPYEQYF

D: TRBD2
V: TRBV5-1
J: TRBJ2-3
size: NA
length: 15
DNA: TGCGCCAGCAGCTTACTAGCGGGGAGCACAGATACGCAGTATTTT
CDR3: CASSLLAGSTDTQYF

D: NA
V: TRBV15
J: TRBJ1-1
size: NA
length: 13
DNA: TGTGCCACCAGCAGAGATACGAACACTGAAGCTTTCTTT
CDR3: CATSRDTNTEAFF

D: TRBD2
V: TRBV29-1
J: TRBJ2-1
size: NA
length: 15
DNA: TGCAGCGTTGTCCCCCCTAGCGGGTCCTACAATGAGCAGTTCTTC
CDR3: CSVVPPSGSYNEQFF

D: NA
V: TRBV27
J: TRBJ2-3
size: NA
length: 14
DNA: TGTGCCAGCAGTTTGTCCAGGCTAGTGGATACGCAGTATTTT
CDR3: CASSLSRLVDTQYF

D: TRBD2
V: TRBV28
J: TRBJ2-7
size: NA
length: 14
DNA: TGTGCCAGCAGTCCTAGCGGGAATTACTACGAGCAGTACTTC
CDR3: CASSPSGNYYEQYF

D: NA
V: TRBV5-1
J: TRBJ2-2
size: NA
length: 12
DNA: TGCGCCAGCAGCCTTTTCACCGGGGAGCTGTTTTTT
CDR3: CASSLFTGELFF

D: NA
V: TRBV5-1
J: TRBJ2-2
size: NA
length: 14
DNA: TGCGCCAGCAGCTTGTTAGCGGTGGCCGGGGAGCTGTTTTTT
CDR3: CASSLLAVAGELFF

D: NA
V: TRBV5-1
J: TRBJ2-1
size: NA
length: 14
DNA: TGCGCCAGCAGCTTGGGCCAGTCCACTAATGAGCAGTTCTTC
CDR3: CASSLGQSTNEQFF

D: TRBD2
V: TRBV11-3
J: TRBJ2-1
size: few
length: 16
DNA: TGTGCCAGCAGCTTAGATGGGAGGGACGGAAACAATGAGCAGTTCTTC
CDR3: CASSLDGRDGNNEQFF

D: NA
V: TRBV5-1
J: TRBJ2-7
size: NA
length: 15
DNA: TGCGCCAGCAGCGTCCCCCGTGTAGGGGACCACGAGCAGTACTTC
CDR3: CASSVPRVGDHEQYF

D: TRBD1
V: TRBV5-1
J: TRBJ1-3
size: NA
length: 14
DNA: TGCGCCAGCAACCCAGGGGGGACAGGAAACACCATATATTTT
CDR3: CASNPGGTGNTIYF